This is a list of T cell receptor beta chains from one sample in a study of blood T cells in healthy people across ages. From the 5' RACE reads, TCRdb called clonotypes with MiXCR, one entry per CDR3 protein. This table has about 1.5 million distinct CDR3 sequences, roughly 43% appearing once. Sequencing was done on a sample of blood. Source of these receptors: a woman aged 18-29 years in good health. CDR3s include the opening cysteine and the closing phenylalanine or tryptophan. D genes are given only for firm matches. Part of the rows lack a size; the others show once, few, many or a class for expanded clones.

TGTGCCCCCCATGATCGCTACACCTTC	CAPHDRYTF	TRBV24-1	TRBJ1-2	.	.
TGTGCCAGCTCCCCAGGGGGTGAAAAACTGTTTTTT	CASSPGGEKLFF	TRBV7-9	TRBJ1-4	TRBD1	many
TGTGCCAGCAGCGTCATGGGACGTCGGGAGCAGTACTTC	CASSVMGRREQYF	TRBV7-2	TRBJ2-7	.	.
TGTGCTAGCAGCTTAGGGGCAGCCGAACAAGAGATCCAGTACTTC	CASSLGAAEQEIQYF	TRBV7-7	TRBJ2-7	.	.
TGTGCCAGCAGCCAAGGACGGCTCAACTTACTCTATGGCTACACCTTC	CASSQGRLNLLYGYTF	TRBV4-2	TRBJ1-2	.	few
TGCAGTGCTACCGGGTCCTTCTACGAGCAGTACTTC	CSATGSFYEQYF	TRBV20-1	TRBJ2-7	.	.
TGTGCCAGCAGTGTAATGGGGACAGACAACAATGAGCAGTACTTC	CASSVMGTDNNEQYF	TRBV2	TRBJ2-7	TRBD1	.
TGTGCCAGCAGCCAAGGGCAGGGAGTGGTCGGTGAAAAACTGTTTTTT	CASSQGQGVVGEKLFF	TRBV4-2	TRBJ1-4	.	.
TGTGCCAGCAGTCCTAGACAGGGTGGAAACGAGCAGTACTTC	CASSPRQGGNEQYF	TRBV27	TRBJ2-7	TRBD1	.
TGTGCCAGCTCACCGAGACAGGGGATTATGAACACTGAAGCTTTCTTT	CASSPRQGIMNTEAFF	TRBV18	TRBJ1-1	TRBD1	.
TGTGCCAGCAAAGTTGTCTACGAGCAGTACTTC	CASKVVYEQYF	TRBV11-2	TRBJ2-7	.	.
TGTGCCAGCAGCTTGGAACCAAGGGGGCGGAGGAACATTCAGTACTTC	CASSLEPRGRRNIQYF	TRBV5-6	TRBJ2-4	TRBD1	few
TGCAGTGCGCCATTCGTCGGGTTCTATGGCTACACCTTC	CSAPFVGFYGYTF	TRBV20-1	TRBJ1-2	.	few
TGTGCCAGCAGCGACCGTCTGGGACTAGAAGTCACGAACACCGGGGAGCTGTTTTTT	CASSDRLGLEVTNTGELFF	TRBV7-9	TRBJ2-2	TRBD2	.
TGCAGTGTCAGAGCGGGGGCACGACAAGAGACCCAGTACTTC	CSVRAGARQETQYF	TRBV20-1	TRBJ2-5	TRBD2	few
TGTGCCAGCAGCTTAGCTGTGGTACTCACTGAAGCTTTCTTT	CASSLAVVLTEAFF	TRBV7-2	TRBJ1-1	.	.
TGCGCCAGCAGCCACTCGGACAGGAACAATGAGCAGTTCTTC	CASSHSDRNNEQFF	TRBV5-1	TRBJ2-1	TRBD1	few
TGTGCCAGCAGTGACAATAATGAAAAACTGTTTTTT	CASSDNNEKLFF	TRBV2	TRBJ1-4	.	.
TGCGTCAGCAGCCAAGGACAGGGGTTCGCAGATACGCAGTATTTT	CVSSQGQGFADTQYF	TRBV4-3	TRBJ2-3	TRBD1	.
TGCAGCGGCTGGGGGGGGCGGGAAGCTTTCTTT	CSGWGGREAFF	TRBV29-1	TRBJ1-1	.	.
TGCAGTGCCCCCGCAATGGCCAAAAACATTCAGTACTTC	CSAPAMAKNIQYF	TRBV20-1	TRBJ2-4	.	.
TGCAGTGCTAGACCCGGGGGACTAGCGGGAGGGCCACGTAGGCTCGAGCAGTACTTC	CSARPGGLAGGPRRLEQYF	TRBV20-1	TRBJ2-7	TRBD2	.
TGTGCCAGCAGCCAGGGAATTCACAACACTGAAGCTTTCTTT	CASSQGIHNTEAFF	TRBV3-1	TRBJ1-1	.	.
TGCAGTGTTCACCTTAGGGTGGGTTACACTGAAGCTTTCTTT	CSVHLRVGYTEAFF	TRBV20-1	TRBJ1-1	.	.
TGTGCCACCAGTGATCTGGGACAGCCCTATGGCTACACCTTC	CATSDLGQPYGYTF	TRBV24-1	TRBJ1-2	TRBD1	.
TGTGCTAGCAGCTCCGGGGGGACGAACTACGAGCAGTACTTC	CASSSGGTNYEQYF	TRBV7-7	TRBJ2-7	TRBD2	few
TGTGCCAGCAGACCCCTACAGGGGGTGAACACTGAAGCTTTCTTT	CASRPLQGVNTEAFF	TRBV6-5	TRBJ1-1	TRBD1	.
TGTGCCAGCAGAATACAGGGGGCGTCCGAAAAACTGTTTTTT	CASRIQGASEKLFF	TRBV6-6	TRBJ1-4	TRBD1	few
TGCGCCAGCAGCCTCTTGACGGGACTCAACCATGAGCAGTTCTTC	CASSLLTGLNHEQFF	TRBV4-1	TRBJ2-1	.	.
TGCAGTGCTAGGGTCCCTACCCTTAATGAGCAGTACTTC	CSARVPTLNEQYF	TRBV20-1	TRBJ2-5	.	.
TGTGCCAGCAGCCTCGGGACAGGTCTTGTGGGGCAGTTCTTC	CASSLGTGLVGQFF	TRBV12-3/TRBV12-4	TRBJ2-1	TRBD1	.
TGCAGCGTTGAAGGGGCTAACACAGATACGCAGTATTTT	CSVEGANTDTQYF	TRBV29-1	TRBJ2-3	.	many
TGCAGCGTTGACCCCGGCACCCGGGGCACAGATACGCAGTATTTT	CSVDPGTRGTDTQYF	TRBV29-1	TRBJ2-3	.	.
TGTGCCAGCAGTTACTCGAGCGGGAGGGCATATACGCAGTATTTT	CASSYSSGRAYTQYF	TRBV6-5	TRBJ2-3	TRBD2	few
TGCGCCAGCAGCTTCGACTTTGGTCCGTACGAGCAGTACTTC	CASSFDFGPYEQYF	TRBV5-1	TRBJ2-7	.	.
TGTGCCAGCAGCCCTTCCGGGCCGAGCTCCTACGAGCAGTTCTTC	CASSPSGPSSYEQFF	TRBV3-1	TRBJ2-1	.	.
TGCAGTGCTAGTCCGGGGACTAGCGGGATCCTCCAGTACTTC	CSASPGTSGILQYF	TRBV20-1	TRBJ2-4	TRBD2	.
TGCGCCAGCAGCCAAGACCAGACAGGGGTTGGCAATGAGCAGTTCTTC	CASSQDQTGVGNEQFF	TRBV4-3	TRBJ2-1	TRBD1	few
TGCAGTGCTAGATCAGGGTATGGGGCCAACGTCCTGACTTTC	CSARSGYGANVLTF	TRBV20-1	TRBJ2-6	.	few
TGTGCCAGCAGCTCCCGGGACCAGATCCAAGAGACCCAGTTCTTC	CASSSRDQIQETQFF	TRBV7-9	TRBJ2-1	.	.
TGTGCCAGCAGCTACTTTAGCGGGAAGAGCTCCTACAATGAGCAGTTCTTC	CASSYFSGKSSYNEQFF	TRBV7-9	TRBJ2-1	TRBD2	.
TGTGCCATCAGCCGGGACCTCTATGGCTACACCTTC	CAISRDLYGYTF	TRBV10-3	TRBJ1-2	.	.
TGTGCCAGCAGTACCAGGGCTGGCTACACCTTC	CASSTRAGYTF	TRBV28	TRBJ1-2	.	.
TGCGCCAGCAGCCAAGCTCAGGTAGGCTCCTACGAGCAGTACTTC	CASSQAQVGSYEQYF	TRBV4-3	TRBJ2-7	.	.
TGCAGTGCTAGAGATCAACGCGTTTCATGGAATGAGCAGTTCTTC	CSARDQRVSWNEQFF	TRBV20-1	TRBJ2-1	.	few
TGTGCCGGCAGTGAGCCCGGGGCAGGCTACGAGCAGTACTTC	CAGSEPGAGYEQYF	TRBV2	TRBJ2-7	.	.